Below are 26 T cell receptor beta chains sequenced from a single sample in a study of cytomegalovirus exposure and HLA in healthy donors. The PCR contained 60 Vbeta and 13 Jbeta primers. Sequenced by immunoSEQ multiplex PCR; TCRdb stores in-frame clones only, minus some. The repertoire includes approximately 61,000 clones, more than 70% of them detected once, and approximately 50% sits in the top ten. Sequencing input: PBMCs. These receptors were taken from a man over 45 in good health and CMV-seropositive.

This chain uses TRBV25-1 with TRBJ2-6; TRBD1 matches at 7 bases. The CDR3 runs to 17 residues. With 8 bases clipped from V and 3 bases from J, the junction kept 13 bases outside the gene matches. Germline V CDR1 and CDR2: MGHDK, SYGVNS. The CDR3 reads CASSPLITGDGANVLTF. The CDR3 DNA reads TGTGCCAGCTCGCCCCTCATAACAGGGGATGGGGCCAACGTCCTGACTTTC.

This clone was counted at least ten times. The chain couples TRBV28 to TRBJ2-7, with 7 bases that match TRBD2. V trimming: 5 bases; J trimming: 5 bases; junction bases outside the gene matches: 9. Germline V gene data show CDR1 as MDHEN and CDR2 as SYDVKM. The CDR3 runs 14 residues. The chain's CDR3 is CASSPLGGDDEQYF. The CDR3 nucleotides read TGTGCCAGCAGTCCCTTGGGAGGGGACGACGAGCAGTACTTC.

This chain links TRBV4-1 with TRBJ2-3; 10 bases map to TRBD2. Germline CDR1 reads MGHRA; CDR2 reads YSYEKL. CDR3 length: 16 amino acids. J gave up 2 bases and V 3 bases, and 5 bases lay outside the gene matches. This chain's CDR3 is CASSQLAGETTDTQYF. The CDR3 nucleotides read TGCGCCAGCAGCCAGCTAGCGGGAGAGACCACAGATACGCAGTATTTT.

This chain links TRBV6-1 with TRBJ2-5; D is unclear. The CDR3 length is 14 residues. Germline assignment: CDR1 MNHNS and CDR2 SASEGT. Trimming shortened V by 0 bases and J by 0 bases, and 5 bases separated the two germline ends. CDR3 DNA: TGTGCCAGCAGTGAAGCTCGCGACCAAGAGACCCAGTACTTC. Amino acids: CASSEARDQETQYF.

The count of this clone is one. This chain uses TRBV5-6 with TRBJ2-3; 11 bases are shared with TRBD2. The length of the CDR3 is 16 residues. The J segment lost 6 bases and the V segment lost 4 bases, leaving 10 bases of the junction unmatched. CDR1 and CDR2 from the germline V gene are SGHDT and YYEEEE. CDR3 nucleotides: TGTGCCAGCAGCCCCGCTAGCGGGGGGTCCCGGGATACGCAGTATTTT. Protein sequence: CASSPASGGSRDTQYF. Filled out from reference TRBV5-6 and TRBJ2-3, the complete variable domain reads DAGVTQSPTHLIKTRGQQVTLRCSPKSGHDTVSWYQQALGQGPQFIFQYYEEEERQRGNFPDRFSGHQFPNYSSELNVNALLLGDSALYLCASSPASGGSRDTQYFGPGTRLTVL.

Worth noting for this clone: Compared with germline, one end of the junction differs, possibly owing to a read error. As DNA, the CDR3 is TGCGCCAGCAGTTACACGGCAGGGGGTATAGAAAAACTGTTTTTT. It codes for CASSYTAGGIEKLFF. The rearrangement links TRBV6-6 to TRBJ1-4; 7 positions match TRBD1. In germline, CDR1 is MNHNY, CDR2 SVGAGI (reference sequence). The CDR3 is 15 residues long.

CDR3 protein: CASSLQGPGANVLTF. The CDR3 nucleotides read TGTGCCAGCAGTTTACAGGGCCCTGGGGCCAACGTCCTGACTTTC. V and J are TRBV6-1 and TRBJ2-6; the D gene is possibly TRBD1 (6 bases). Trimming removed 5 bases from V and 2 bases from J, with 10 bases in between. The CDR3 contains 15 residues. The germline CDR1 and CDR2 sequences are MNHNS and SASEGT.

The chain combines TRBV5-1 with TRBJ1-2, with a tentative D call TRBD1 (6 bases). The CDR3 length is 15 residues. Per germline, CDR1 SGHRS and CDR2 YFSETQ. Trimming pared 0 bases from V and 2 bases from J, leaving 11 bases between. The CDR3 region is CASSLGVRGNYGYTF. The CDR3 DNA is TGCGCCAGCAGCTTGGGAGTCAGGGGAAACTATGGCTACACCTTC. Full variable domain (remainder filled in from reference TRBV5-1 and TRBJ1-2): KAGVTQTPRYLIKTRGQQVTLSCSPISGHRSVSWYQQTPGQGLQFLFEYFSETQRNKGNFPGRFSGRQFSNSRSEMNVSTLELGDSALYLCASSLGVRGNYGYTFGSGTRLTVV.

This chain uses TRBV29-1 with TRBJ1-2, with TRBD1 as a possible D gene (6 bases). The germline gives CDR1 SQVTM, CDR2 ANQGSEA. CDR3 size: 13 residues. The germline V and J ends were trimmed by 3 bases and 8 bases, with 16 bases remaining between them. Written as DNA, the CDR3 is TGCAGCGTTGATAGGCGGCAGGGGAACGGCTACACCTTC. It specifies CSVDRRQGNGYTF. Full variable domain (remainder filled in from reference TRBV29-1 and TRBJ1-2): SAVISQKPSRDICQRGTSLTIQCQVDSQVTMMFWYRQQPGQSLTLIATANQGSEATYESGFVIDKFPISRPNLTFSTLTVSNMSPEDSSIYLCSVDRRQGNGYTFGSGTRLTVV.

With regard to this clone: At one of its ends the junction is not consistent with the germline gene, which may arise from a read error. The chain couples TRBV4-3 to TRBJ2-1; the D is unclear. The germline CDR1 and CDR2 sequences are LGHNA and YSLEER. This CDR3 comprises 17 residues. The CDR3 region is CATSQHMIVVIYNEQFF. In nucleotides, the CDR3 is TGCGCCACCAGCCAACATATGATAGTAGTCATCTACAATGAGCAGTTCTTC.

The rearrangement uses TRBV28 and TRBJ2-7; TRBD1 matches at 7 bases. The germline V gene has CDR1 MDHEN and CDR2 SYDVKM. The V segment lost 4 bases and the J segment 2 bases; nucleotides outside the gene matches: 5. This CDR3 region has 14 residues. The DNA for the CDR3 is TGTGCCAGCAGTTACAACAGGGGCCCCTACGAGCAGTACTTC. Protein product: CASSYNRGPYEQYF. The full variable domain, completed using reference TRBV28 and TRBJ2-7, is DVKVTQSSRYLVKRTGEKVFLECVQDMDHENMFWYRQDPGLGLRLIYFSYDVKMKEKGDIPEGYSVSREKKERFSLILESASTNQTSMYLCASSYNRGPYEQYFGPGTRLTVT.

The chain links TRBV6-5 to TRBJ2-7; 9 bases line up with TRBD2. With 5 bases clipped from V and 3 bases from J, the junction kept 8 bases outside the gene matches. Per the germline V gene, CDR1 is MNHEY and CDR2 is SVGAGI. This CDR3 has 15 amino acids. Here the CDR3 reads CASSPSGVYGYEQYF. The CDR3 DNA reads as TGTGCCAGCAGTCCTAGCGGGGTATATGGCTACGAGCAGTACTTC.

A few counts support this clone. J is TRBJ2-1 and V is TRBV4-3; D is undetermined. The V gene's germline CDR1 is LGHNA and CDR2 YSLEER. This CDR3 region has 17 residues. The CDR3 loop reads CDTSQDTIVLIYNEQFF. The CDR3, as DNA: TGCGACACCAGCCAAGATACGATCGTACTCATCTACAATGAGCAGTTCTTC.

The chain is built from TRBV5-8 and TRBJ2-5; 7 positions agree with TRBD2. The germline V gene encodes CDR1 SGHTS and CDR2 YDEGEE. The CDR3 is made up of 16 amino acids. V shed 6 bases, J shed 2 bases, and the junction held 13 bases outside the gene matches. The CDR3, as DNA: TGTGCCAGCACCCGCGGAGATCTAGCGGAGCAAGAGACCCAGTACTTC. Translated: CASTRGDLAEQETQYF. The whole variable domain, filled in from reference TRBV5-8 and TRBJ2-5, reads EAGVTQSPTHLIKTRGQQATLRCSPISGHTSVYWYQQALGLGLQFLLWYDEGEERNRGNFPPRFSGRQFPNYSSELNVNALELEDSALYLCASTRGDLAEQETQYFGPGTRLLVL.

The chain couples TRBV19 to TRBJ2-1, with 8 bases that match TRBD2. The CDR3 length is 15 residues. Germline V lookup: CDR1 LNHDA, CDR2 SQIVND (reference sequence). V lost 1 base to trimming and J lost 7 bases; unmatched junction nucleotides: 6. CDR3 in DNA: TGTGCCAGTAGTATAGTCGGGGGGGCCGTTAATGAGCAGTTCTTC. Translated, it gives CASSIVGGAVNEQFF.

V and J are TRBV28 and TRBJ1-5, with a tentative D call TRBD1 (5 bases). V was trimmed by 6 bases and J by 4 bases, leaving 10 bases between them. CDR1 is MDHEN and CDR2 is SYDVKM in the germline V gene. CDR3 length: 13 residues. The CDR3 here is CASSPSGNQPQHF. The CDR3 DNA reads TGTGCCAGCAGCCCCTCAGGGAATCAGCCCCAGCATTTT.

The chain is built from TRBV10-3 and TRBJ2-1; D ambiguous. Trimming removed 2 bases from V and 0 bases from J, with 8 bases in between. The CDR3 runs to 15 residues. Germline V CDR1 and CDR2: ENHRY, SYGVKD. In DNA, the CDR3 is TGTGCCATCAGTGAGCAGACGGGCTCCTACAATGAGCAGTTCTTC. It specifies CAISEQTGSYNEQFF.

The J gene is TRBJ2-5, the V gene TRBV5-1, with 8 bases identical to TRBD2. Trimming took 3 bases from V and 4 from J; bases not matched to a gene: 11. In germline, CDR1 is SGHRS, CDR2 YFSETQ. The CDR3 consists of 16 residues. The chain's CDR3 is CASSSSAGGPRETQYF. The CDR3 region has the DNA TGCGCCAGCAGCTCTTCTGCGGGGGGTCCCCGAGAGACCCAGTACTTC.

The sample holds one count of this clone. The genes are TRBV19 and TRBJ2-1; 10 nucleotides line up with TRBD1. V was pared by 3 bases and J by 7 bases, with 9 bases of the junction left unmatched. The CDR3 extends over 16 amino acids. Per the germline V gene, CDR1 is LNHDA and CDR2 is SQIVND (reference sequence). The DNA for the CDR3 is TGTGCCAGTAGTATCCTCCGGGACAGGGGTCGGAATGAGCAGTTCTTC. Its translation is CASSILRDRGRNEQFF. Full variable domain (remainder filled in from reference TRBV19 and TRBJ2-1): DGGITQSPKYLFRKEGQNVTLSCEQNLNHDAMYWYRQDPGQGLRLIYYSQIVNDFQKGDIAEGYSVSREKKESFPLTVTSAQKNPTAFYLCASSILRDRGRNEQFFGPGTRLTVL.

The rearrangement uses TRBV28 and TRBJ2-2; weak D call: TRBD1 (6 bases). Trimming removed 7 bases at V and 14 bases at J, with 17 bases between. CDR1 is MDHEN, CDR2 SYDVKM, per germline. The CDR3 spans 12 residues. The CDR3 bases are TGTGCCAGCACCAACTCTTGGGACAACCTGTTTTTT. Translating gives CASTNSWDNLFF.

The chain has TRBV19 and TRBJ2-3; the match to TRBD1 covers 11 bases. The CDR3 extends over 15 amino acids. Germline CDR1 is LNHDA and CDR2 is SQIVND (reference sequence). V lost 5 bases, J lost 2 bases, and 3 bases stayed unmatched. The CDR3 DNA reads TGTGCCAGTAGTCCGGACAGGGGGCTCACAGATACGCAGTATTTT. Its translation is CASSPDRGLTDTQYF.

CDR3 amino acids: CASSMRGQVIYEQYF. In DNA form, the CDR3 reads TGTGCCAGTAGTATGAGGGGACAGGTAATCTACGAGCAGTACTTC. V gene TRBV19 combines with J gene TRBJ2-7; TRBD1 matches at 8 bases. Losses at the gene ends were 3 bases for V and 3 bases for J; bases not matched to a gene: 7. Germline assignment: CDR1 LNHDA and CDR2 SQIVND (reference sequence). The CDR3 is 15 residues long.

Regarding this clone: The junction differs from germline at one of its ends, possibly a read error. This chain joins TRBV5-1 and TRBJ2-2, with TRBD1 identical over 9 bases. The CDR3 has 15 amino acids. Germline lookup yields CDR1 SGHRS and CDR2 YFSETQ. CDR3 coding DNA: TGCGCCAGCAGATTGGTGGGACAGGGTTTCGGGGAGCTGTTTTTT. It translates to CASRLVGQGFGELFF. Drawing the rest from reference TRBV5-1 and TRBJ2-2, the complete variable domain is KAGVTQTPRYLIKTRGQQVTLSCSPISGHRSVSWYQQTPGQGLQFLFEYFSETQRNKGNFPGRFSGRQFSNSRSEMNVSTLELGDSALYLCASRLVGQGFGELFFGEGSRLTVL.

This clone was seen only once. The CDR3 reads CASGEGQGRGQPQHF. The CDR3 DNA follows: TGCGCCAGCGGCGAAGGACAGGGGCGAGGTCAGCCCCAGCATTTT. The gene calls are TRBV10-2 and TRBJ1-5; 9 nucleotides align to TRBD1. The CDR3 spans 15 residues. V trimming: 8 bases; J trimming: 6 bases; junction bases outside the gene matches: 11. Germline lookup yields CDR1 WSHSY and CDR2 SAAADI.

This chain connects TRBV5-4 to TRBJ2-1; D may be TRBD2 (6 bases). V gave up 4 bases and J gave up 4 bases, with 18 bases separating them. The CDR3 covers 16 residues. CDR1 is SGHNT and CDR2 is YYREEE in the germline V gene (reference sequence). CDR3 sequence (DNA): TGTGCCAGCAGCCCCCGGGGTGCGGGGAGTTACAATGAGCAGTTCTTC. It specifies CASSPRGAGSYNEQFF.

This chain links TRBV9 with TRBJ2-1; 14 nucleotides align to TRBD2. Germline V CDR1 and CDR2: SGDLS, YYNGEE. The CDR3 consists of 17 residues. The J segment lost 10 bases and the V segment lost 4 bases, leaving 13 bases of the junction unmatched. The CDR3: CASSPGLAGVPPREQFF. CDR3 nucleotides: TGTGCCAGCAGCCCGGGACTAGCGGGAGTCCCTCCGAGGGAGCAGTTCTTC.